Listed below are T cell receptor beta chains from one sample, sequenced in a study of blood T cell repertoires in COVID-19. Method: immunoSEQ multiplex PCR; TCRdb's copy keeps in-frame clones and lacks some. This table has roughly 200,000 clones, roughly 89% appearing once. Source material: peripheral blood. The receptors here all came from a man in his fifties or sixties who had recovered from COVID-19. The CDR3 runs from the conserved cysteine through the conserved F or W. The D gene is left open where the match is weak. Clone size is not always given. Where it is, it says once, few, many or a class for expanded clones.

v_gene	abundance	d_gene	j_gene	CDR3nt	CDR3aa
TRBV4-1	NA	TRBD1	TRBJ2-3	TGCGCCAGCAGCCAAGCACAGGGGTCAACCACAGATACGCAGTATTTT	CASSQAQGSTTDTQYF
TRBV3-1/TRBV3-2	once	TRBD2	TRBJ2-7	TGTGCCAGCAGCCAAGTAGGGAGCGGGGGGGCCGTCGAGCAGTACTTC	CASSQVGSGGAVEQYF
TRBV3-1/TRBV3-2	NA	NA	TRBJ1-1	TGTGCCAGCAGTCAAACTTACAGCACTGAAGCTTTCTTT	CASSQTYSTEAFF
TRBV18	NA	NA	TRBJ1-2	TGTGCCAGCTCACCAATGCAGGGTAGCGGCGGCTACACCTTC	CASSPMQGSGGYTF
TRBV5-1	NA	TRBD1	TRBJ1-1	TGCGCCAGCAGCTTGGCCTGGAACAGGGGACTTATGAACACTGAAGCTTTCTTT	CASSLAWNRGLMNTEAFF
TRBV5-4	NA	TRBD2	TRBJ2-1	TGTGCCAGCAGCCGGGAAGCGGGGAGCTCCTACAATGAGCAGTTCTTC	CASSREAGSSYNEQFF
TRBV11-2	NA	NA	TRBJ1-1	TGTGCCAGCAGCTCTTGGGGGGTGGCGAACACTGAAGCTTTCTTT	CASSSWGVANTEAFF
TRBV6-5	NA	TRBD1	TRBJ2-1	TGTGCCAGTAGACAGGGGGTCTACAATGAGCAGTTCTTC	CASRQGVYNEQFF
TRBV4-1	NA	TRBD2	TRBJ2-3	TGCGCCAGCAGCCAAGAGCCGGGAGGGCCAGATACGCAGTATTTT	CASSQEPGGPDTQYF
TRBV10-3	NA	TRBD1	TRBJ1-4	TGTGCCATCAGTGACGGGGACAGGGGTGGGGAAAAACTGTTTTTT	CAISDGDRGGEKLFF
TRBV19	NA	NA	TRBJ2-4	TGTGCCAGTAGCCCCCCAGGGATGGGGGGCAAAAACATTCAGTACTTC	CASSPPGMGGKNIQYF
TRBV30	NA	TRBD1	TRBJ1-3	TGTGCCTGGCCGACAGGGAATGGAAACACCATATATTTT	CAWPTGNGNTIYF
TRBV7-2	NA	TRBD1	TRBJ1-4	TGTGCCAGCAGCCCCCCTGGGACAGGGTATAATGAAAAACTGTTTTTT	CASSPPGTGYNEKLFF
TRBV27	NA	NA	TRBJ1-2	TGTGCCAGCTCCGCAGCGGGGCGGAAGGATGGCTACACCTTC	CASSAAGRKDGYTF
TRBV19	NA	NA	TRBJ2-7	TGTGCCAGTAGTCTCCAAGGGGGCGGGAGGCCGAGCTCCTACGAGCAGTACTTC	CASSLQGGGRPSSYEQYF
TRBV7-3	NA	TRBD2	TRBJ2-1	TGTGCCAGCAGCCCCGTTGGGAGGGAGATCAATGAACAGTTCTTC	CASSPVGREINEQFF
TRBV5-1	NA	TRBD2	TRBJ2-1	TGCGCCAGCAGCTTAAGGGGACTAGCGGGAGCCTTCAGTGAGCAGTTCTTC	CASSLRGLAGAFSEQFF
TRBV11-3	NA	TRBD2	TRBJ2-7	TGTGCCAGCAGCGAGGACAGCGGGGGGCGCGACGAGCAGTACTTC	CASSEDSGGRDEQYF
TRBV6-5	NA	TRBD1	TRBJ2-7	TGTGCCAGCAGTTACGGTAGGGGGCGAGACCAGTACTTC	CASSYGRGRDQYF
TRBV7-9	NA	NA	TRBJ1-5	TGTGCCAGCAGCCTCATGGGGCAGGGAGGGCAGCCCCAGCATTTT	CASSLMGQGGQPQHF
TRBV16	NA	NA	TRBJ2-7	TGTGCCAGCAGCCAATCGACTAGTGGTATCCTCTGCTTC	CASSQSTSGILCF
TRBV4-3	NA	NA	TRBJ2-3	TGCGCCAGCAGCCAAGATCCGGCGGGGGCTCCTAGCACAGATACGCAGTATTTT	CASSQDPAGAPSTDTQYF
TRBV6-5	NA	NA	TRBJ1-2	TGTGCCATCCTTGGGGCGCCGCCCTCCTATGGCTACACCTTC	CAILGAPPSYGYTF
TRBV6-6	NA	NA	TRBJ2-7	TGTGCCAGCAGAGACCACGACGGGACCTACGAGCAGTACTTC	CASRDHDGTYEQYF
TRBV7-6	NA	TRBD1	TRBJ1-1	TGTGCCAGCAGCCTGGGGACAGGGGGAGCTTTGAACACTGAAGCTTTCTTT	CASSLGTGGALNTEAFF
TRBV6-1	NA	NA	TRBJ1-5	TGTGCCAGCAGTGAGACAGAGAATCAGCCCCAGCATTTT	CASSETENQPQHF
TRBV14	NA	TRBD2	TRBJ2-4	TGTGCCAGCAGCCAATGGGGGAGGGGCAAAAACATTCAGTACTTC	CASSQWGRGKNIQYF
TRBV30	NA	NA	TRBJ2-3	TGTGCCTGGAGTGTGAATAGTGGGGCGGATACGCAGTATTTT	CAWSVNSGADTQYF
TRBV5-4	NA	NA	TRBJ1-6	TGTGCCAGCAGTTCAAATGGGGCGTGGGATTCACCCCTCCACTTT	CASSSNGAWDSPLHF
TRBV6-2/TRBV6-3	NA	TRBD1	TRBJ1-2	TGTGCCAGCAGTTCTCTTCTTGGACAGGACGCTAACTATGGCTACACCTTC	CASSSLLGQDANYGYTF
TRBV19	NA	TRBD1	TRBJ1-2	TGTGCCAGTAGTATACACAGGGGTGGTGGCTACACCTTC	CASSIHRGGGYTF
TRBV7-2	NA	NA	TRBJ2-3	TGTGCCAGCAGCTTAGGGCCCACAGGGAGGGTATTTGATACGCAGTATTTT	CASSLGPTGRVFDTQYF
TRBV6-4	NA	NA	TRBJ1-2	TGTGCCAGCAGTCCCTCCTCCACAGGGTTCCACTATGGCTACACCTTC	CASSPSSTGFHYGYTF
TRBV7-9	few	TRBD1	TRBJ1-6	TGTGCCAGCAGCTTAGCGACAGGGAATAATTCACCCCTCCACTTT	CASSLATGNNSPLHF
TRBV5-1	NA	NA	TRBJ2-5	TGCGCCAGCAGCTTACTCGGTAACCAAGAGACCCAGTACTTC	CASSLLGNQETQYF
TRBV18	NA	TRBD2	TRBJ2-5	TGTGCCAGCCGGGGGGGGAGAGAAGAGACCCAGTACTTC	CASRGGREETQYF
TRBV19	NA	NA	TRBJ1-1	TGTGCCAGTAGTATAGATTTGGGGACAACGAACACTGAAGCTTTCTTT	CASSIDLGTTNTEAFF
TRBV1	NA	NA	TRBJ1-1	TGCACCAGCAGCCAGGATTGGGACAGGGGATGCACTGAAGCTTTCTTT	CTSSQDWDRGCTEAFF
TRBV7-3	NA	TRBD1	TRBJ2-1	TGTGCCAGCAGCTTGGGACAGGGGAATGAGCAGTTCTTC	CASSLGQGNEQFF
TRBV2	NA	NA	TRBJ2-2	TGTGCCAGTGCCAAGGTCGGGGATTATGACACCGGGGAGCTGTTTTTT	CASAKVGDYDTGELFF
TRBV6-5	many	TRBD1	TRBJ1-5	TGTGCCAGCAGTCCCTCGGACAGGGGGCATCAGCCCCAGCATTTT	CASSPSDRGHQPQHF
TRBV14	NA	TRBD2	TRBJ2-7	TGTGCCAGCAGCCCGTCGGGAGGGGGGTCCTACGAGCAGTACTTC	CASSPSGGGSYEQYF
TRBV9	NA	TRBD2	TRBJ2-2	TGTGCCAGCAGCGTAGGGAAGGCGGGAGGCACCGGGGAGCTGTTTTTT	CASSVGKAGGTGELFF
TRBV11-2	NA	NA	TRBJ1-6	TGTGCCAGCAGCTTTCGGGGGGGGTCGAATAATTCACCCCTCCACTTT	CASSFRGGSNNSPLHF
TRBV6-2/TRBV6-3	once	NA	TRBJ1-1	TGTGCCAGCAGTACGACAGGTTGGGACACTGAAGCTTTCTTT	CASSTTGWDTEAFF
TRBV30	NA	TRBD1	TRBJ1-4	TGTGCCTGGAGTGTAGGGAACAGGGGAGGCGAAAAACTGTTTTTT	CAWSVGNRGGEKLFF
TRBV5-4	NA	NA	TRBJ1-1	TGTGCCAGCAGCCCACCCAGAGGAGGGAACACTGAAGCTTTCTTT	CASSPPRGGNTEAFF
TRBV7-3	NA	NA	TRBJ2-7	TGTGCCAGCAGCCCCACTAGCAGTTCCTCCTACGAGCAGTACTTC	CASSPTSSSSYEQYF
TRBV2	NA	NA	TRBJ2-7	TGTGCCAGCAGTTCAGGGGCAAACCCCTCCTACGAGCAGTACTTC	CASSSGANPSYEQYF